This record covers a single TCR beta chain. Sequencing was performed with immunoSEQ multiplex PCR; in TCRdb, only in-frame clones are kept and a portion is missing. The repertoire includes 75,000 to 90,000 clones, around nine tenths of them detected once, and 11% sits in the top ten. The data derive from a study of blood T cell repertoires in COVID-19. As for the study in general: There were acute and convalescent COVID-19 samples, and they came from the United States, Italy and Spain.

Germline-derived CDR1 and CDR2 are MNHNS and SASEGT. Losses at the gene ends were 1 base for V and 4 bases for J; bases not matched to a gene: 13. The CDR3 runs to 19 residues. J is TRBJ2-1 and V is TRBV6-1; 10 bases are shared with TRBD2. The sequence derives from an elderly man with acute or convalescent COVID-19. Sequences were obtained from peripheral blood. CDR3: CASSEVYLAGGTLYNEQFF. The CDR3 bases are TGTGCCAGCAGTGAAGTTTATTTAGCGGGGGGAACCCTATACAATGAGCAGTTCTTC.